The T cell receptor beta chain under discussion was sequenced for a study of identical twins. Study results and caveats: Zero-insertion analyses could be partly confounded by invariant MAIT and iNKT cells. Reduced insertions were recorded for abundant cord blood beta clonotypes, with no such pattern in memory repertoires. The study found that models underestimated out-of-frame TCR alpha sharing in monozygotic twins.

About this clonotype itself: Antigen unknown.

CDR1 and CDR2 from the germline V gene are DFQATT and SNEGSKA (reference sequence). The CDR3 is 15 amino acids. The junction had 6 bases not matched to a gene; V was cut back by 1 base and J by 4 bases. After template switching added a universal primer site, the resulting cDNA carried unique molecular identifiers. TCRdb reanalysed the 5' RACE reads using MiXCR and keeps one entry per CDR3 protein. Altogether around 530,000 distinct CDR3 sequences are present, approximately 16% being singletons, with the ten largest covering roughly 0.43%. These data were likewise used in another study, on yellow fever vaccine responses in identical twins.

This sequence was found in a young woman in good health. The sequenced material came from CD4+ T cells sorted from blood. This chain links TRBV20-1 with TRBJ2-1, with 8 bases lining up with TRBD1. CDR3 in DNA: TGCAGTGCTAGAGGGACAGGGTGGGTTTACAATGAGCAGTTCTTC. Translated, it gives CSARGTGWVYNEQFF.